The 18 T cell receptor beta chains presented below share a single source sample, sequenced in a study of Ad26.COV2.S vaccination and SARS-CoV-2 variants. Here immunoSEQ multiplex PCR was the method, and the copy in TCRdb shows in-frame clones only, minus some. The repertoire holds about 280,000 clones, with approximately 89% as singletons. Sample treatment: around 19 received Ad26.COV2.S at low or high dose, single or two shots; several received placebo; per-sample allocation not given. Sampling occurred on day 63 after the first vaccine or placebo injection. The material was peripheral blood, obtained in a trial of Ad26.COV2.S vaccine versus placebo. The receptors stem from a person between 18 and 60 years old who received the Ad26.COV2.S COVID-19 vaccine or a placebo.

V is TRBV4-1 and J is TRBJ2-7, with a tentative D call TRBD2 (6 bases). The germline CDR1 and CDR2 sequences are MGHRA and YSYEKL. The CDR3 consists of 13 residues. The CDR3 protein is CAAGRTTSYEQYF. CDR3 DNA: TGCGCGGCGGGGCGGACAACCTCCTACGAGCAGTACTTC.

The V call is TRBV6-5, the J call TRBJ2-1; 7 nucleotides agree with TRBD2. Germline V lookup: CDR1 MNHEY, CDR2 SVGAGI. This CDR3 spans 14 amino acids. The V segment lost 2 bases and the J segment 10 bases; nucleotides outside the gene matches: 8. The DNA for the CDR3 is TGTGCCAGCAGTTACGCGGGGGTGATGGGGGAGCAGTTCTTC. Translating gives CASSYAGVMGEQFF.

The chain uses TRBV7-9 and TRBJ2-7, with 7 bases identical to TRBD2. With V trimmed by 3 bases and J by 7 bases, 12 bases remained unmatched. There are 15 residues in the CDR3. In germline, CDR1 is SEHNR, CDR2 FQNEAQ (reference sequence). This CDR3 is CASSFQAGESREQYF. CDR3 DNA sequence: TGTGCCAGCAGCTTTCAGGCGGGAGAGTCAAGGGAGCAGTACTTC.

V and J are TRBV6-2 or TRBV6-3 and TRBJ2-7; the match to TRBD2 covers 7 bases. Unmatched junction bases numbered 9, after V lost 5 bases and J lost 2 bases. The CDR3 consists of 15 residues. Germline CDR1 reads MNHEY; CDR2 reads SVGEGT. CDR3 DNA: TGTGCCAGCAGTCCGACTAGCCGACGAACCTACGAGCAGTACTTC. Its protein product is CASSPTSRRTYEQYF.

The V call is TRBV28, the J call TRBJ1-6; 9 nucleotides match TRBD1. Trimming took 5 bases from V and 7 from J; bases not matched to a gene: 3. CDR1 is MDHEN and CDR2 is SYDVKM in the germline V gene. The CDR3 extends over 14 amino acids. The CDR3 region is CASSTGTGNSPLHF. CDR3 DNA sequence: TGTGCCAGCAGTACCGGGACAGGGAATTCACCCCTCCACTTT. The whole variable domain, remainder taken from reference TRBV28 and TRBJ1-6, is DVKVTQSSRYLVKRTGEKVFLECVQDMDHENMFWYRQDPGLGLRLIYFSYDVKMKEKGDIPEGYSVSREKKERFSLILESASTNQTSMYLCASSTGTGNSPLHFGNGTRLTVT.

The chain uses TRBV19 and TRBJ1-1; D not resolved. The CDR3 contains 13 residues. Deletions cut 5 bases from V and 0 bases from J, with 7 bases between. In germline, CDR1 is LNHDA, CDR2 SQIVND (reference sequence). The CDR3 loop reads CASSVNLNTEAFF. For the CDR3, the DNA is TGTGCCAGTAGTGTGAATCTGAACACTGAAGCTTTCTTT.

CDR3 loop: CASSFEGAGYNSPLHF. In DNA, the CDR3 is TGCGCCAGCAGCTTTGAGGGGGCAGGCTATAATTCACCCCTCCACTTT. V and J are TRBV5-1 and TRBJ1-6, with 7 bases that match TRBD1. Losses at the gene ends were 2 bases for V and 3 bases for J; bases not matched to a gene: 5. Germline lookup yields CDR1 SGHRS and CDR2 YFSETQ. This CDR3 spans 16 amino acids.

This clone was observed once. The chain carries TRBV6-1 and TRBJ2-1; D is tentatively TRBD1 or TRBD2 (5 bases each). This CDR3 has 16 amino acids. Germline V lookup: CDR1 MNHNS, CDR2 SASEGT. With 4 bases removed from V and 0 bases from J, the gap between germline ends came to 13 bases. In DNA form, the CDR3 reads TGTGCCAGCAGTGGGGGGTGGGGGAGCTCCTACAATGAGCAGTTCTTC. This encodes CASSGGWGSSYNEQFF.

The chain links TRBV5-6 to TRBJ2-1; the D call may be TRBD1 or TRBD2 (5 bases each). CDR3 length: 14 residues. Trimming shortened V by 4 bases and J by 7 bases, and 15 bases separated the two germline ends. CDR1 SGHDT and CDR2 YYEEEE come from the germline V gene. The CDR3 sequence is CASSLFGGRNEQFF. As DNA, the CDR3 is TGTGCCAGCAGCCTATTTGGGGGACGTAATGAGCAGTTCTTC.

This chain links TRBV9 with TRBJ1-6, with 9 positions matching TRBD1. CDR3 length: 14 residues. The germline V gene encodes CDR1 SGDLS and CDR2 YYNGEE. V shed 4 bases, J shed 11 bases, and the junction held 7 bases outside the gene matches. CDR3 coding DNA: TGTGCCAGCAGCACCACAGGGGGCGACACACCCCTCCACTTT. Translating gives CASSTTGGDTPLHF.

The chain couples TRBV5-6 to TRBJ2-3; no firm D call. The CDR3 is 14 amino acids. Germline assignment: CDR1 SGHDT and CDR2 YYEEEE. V lost 0 bases and J lost 6, with 11 bases in between. The CDR3 sequence: CASSLGRNQDTQYF. In DNA form, the CDR3 reads TGTGCCAGCAGCTTGGGCAGGAACCAGGATACGCAGTATTTT.

The J gene is TRBJ1-2, the V gene TRBV12-3 or TRBV12-4; D is perhaps TRBD1 (5 bases). V lost 6 bases to trimming and J lost 6 bases, with 14 bases between them. The CDR3 has 13 amino acids. The CDR3 protein is CASRLSGTDGYTF. CDR3 nucleotides: TGTGCCAGCAGACTCTCAGGGACTGATGGCTACACCTTC.

The chain couples TRBV14 to TRBJ2-5; no definite D call. The V end lost 3 bases, the J end lost 0 bases, and 17 bases lay between the germline ends. The V gene's germline CDR1 is SGHDN and CDR2 FVKESK. The CDR3 totals 17 residues. The CDR3 DNA reads TGTGCCAGCAGCCACCTGGCTGGGTCGAACCACCAAGAGACCCAGTACTTC. Protein: CASSHLAGSNHQETQYF. The entire variable domain, with the rest obtained from reference TRBV14 and TRBJ2-5, is as follows: EAGVTQFPSHSVIEKGQTVTLRCDPISGHDNLYWYRRVMGKEIKFLLHFVKESKQDESGMPNNRFLAERTGGTYSTLKVQPAELEDSGVYFCASSHLAGSNHQETQYFGPGTRLLVL.

V gene TRBV5-4 combines with J gene TRBJ2-7; 12 bases fit TRBD1. CDR1 is SGHNT, CDR2 YYREEE, per germline (reference sequence). The CDR3 contains 15 residues. J was trimmed by 7 bases and V by 3 bases; bases with no gene match: 8. The CDR3 region has the DNA TGTGCCAGCAGCTCTCCGGGACAGGGGGCAGGGGAGCAGTACTTC. The encoded protein is CASSSPGQGAGEQYF.

The chain is built from TRBV6-4 and TRBJ2-2; D could derive from TRBD1 or TRBD2 (6 bases each). This CDR3 region has 15 residues. Trimming shortened V by 6 bases and J by 4 bases, and 15 bases separated the two germline ends. The germline V gene has CDR1 MRHNA and CDR2 SNTAGT. The CDR3 nucleotides are TGTGCCAGCAGCCCTGGGGGGCGAGGCACCGGGGAGCTGTTTTTT. Its translation is CASSPGGRGTGELFF.

V usage is TRBV5-4 and J usage is TRBJ1-1, with 10 positions matching TRBD1. Germline V gives CDR1 SGHNT, CDR2 YYREEE (reference sequence). The CDR3 runs 12 residues. The V and J ends lost 4 bases and 10 bases, in that order; junction bases with no gene match: 4. The CDR3 DNA reads as TGTGCCAGCAGCCTCGACAGGGGGCGAGCTTTCTTT. Translation gives CASSLDRGRAFF.

The chain is built from TRBV2 and TRBJ1-3; D remains ambiguous. The CDR3 contains 14 residues. V was cut by 8 bases and J by 0 bases, with 11 bases left in between. CDR1 and CDR2 (germline): SNHLY, FYNNEI. This CDR3 reads CASVGGDSGNTIYF. The CDR3 coding sequence is TGTGCCAGCGTGGGCGGTGACTCTGGAAACACCATATATTTT.

The chain employs TRBV5-4 and TRBJ1-4; possibly TRBD1 for D (6 bases). The germline V gene has CDR1 SGHNT and CDR2 YYREEE (reference sequence). The CDR3 covers 15 residues. V shed 3 bases and J shed 7 bases, with 16 bases lying between them. CDR3: CASSYTGTRGEKLFF. The CDR3 DNA reads as TGTGCCAGCAGCTACACCGGGACCAGGGGTGAAAAACTGTTTTTT.